This T cell receptor (beta chain) derives from a study of T cell repertoires in cytomegalovirus infection. Study as a whole: HLA-C-restricted CMV epitopes, recently identified, and well-studied HLA-B-restricted ones were used by the study. From public TCR beta signatures came an indication of both CMV infection and matching HLA type.

With respect to this clonotype: Its antigen remains unidentified.

Study findings and constraints: The study identified carriers of CMV plus the relevant HLA from cumulative public TCR beta family frequency.

Looked up from germline, CDR1 is GTSNPN and CDR2 is SVGIG (reference sequence). The CDR3 runs 15 residues. J lost 4 bases, V lost 2 bases, and 6 bases had no gene match. One entry per CDR3 protein results from TCRdb running MiXCR on the reads. This table has roughly 90,000 distinct CDR3 sequences, roughly a quarter appearing once. Sequencing was performed on CD8+ T cells from cultured PBMCs, taken from culture after CMV antigen stimulation. J is TRBJ1-5 and V is TRBV30; 9 positions match TRBD1. The source of this sequence is a human donor in good health (CMV status not recorded). Some clones in this sample may be carry-over from other donors' samples. The CDR3 DNA sequence: TGTGCCTGGAGTACTGGGACAGGGCCTAATCAGCCCCAGCATTTT. This codes for CAWSTGTGPNQPQHF.